This T cell receptor (beta chain) was recorded in a study of naive and memory T cell subsets. Cells stained for CD3, CD4, CD8, CD45RA, CD27 and viability were sorted into four CD45RA/CD27 subsets. Study-wide results and limits: A few larger clonotypes appeared in naive repertoires, especially CD8, possibly memory cells re-expressing CD45RA. Each distinct alpha or beta sequence counts as one clonotype.

This clonotype was observed a few times. No antigen is known for it. Two oligonucleotides, mixed equimolar, formed the beta constant-region primer covering TRBC1 and TRBC2. The ligated cDNA underwent four PCR rounds using SP2 and nested alpha and beta constant-region primers. TCRdb redid the calling of the UMI-ligation and nested PCR reads with MiXCR, one entry per CDR3 protein. The repertoire includes about 140,000 distinct CDR3 sequences, about 20% of them detected once, and more than 0.6% sits in the top ten. Germline loops: CDR1 SEHNR, CDR2 FQNEAQ (reference sequence). The CDR3 is made up of 17 amino acids. V shed 3 bases, J shed 0 bases, and the junction held 10 bases outside the gene matches.

This TCR was sampled from a human donor in good health. The rearrangement links TRBV7-9 to TRBJ1-2, with 7 bases aligning to TRBD1. Sequencing was carried out using naive CD8+ T cells from blood. The CDR3 nucleotides read TGTGCCAGCAGCTTCCCGAGACAGGGAACCTCTAACTATGGCTACACCTTC. This sequence encodes CASSFPRQGTSNYGYTF. Complete variable domain (other parts from reference TRBV7-9 and TRBJ1-2): DTGVSQNPRHKITKRGQNVTFRCDPISEHNRLYWYRQTLGQGPEFLTYFQNEAQLEKSRLLSDRFSAERPKGSFSTLEIQRTEQGDSAMYLCASSFPRQGTSNYGYTFGSGTRLTVV.